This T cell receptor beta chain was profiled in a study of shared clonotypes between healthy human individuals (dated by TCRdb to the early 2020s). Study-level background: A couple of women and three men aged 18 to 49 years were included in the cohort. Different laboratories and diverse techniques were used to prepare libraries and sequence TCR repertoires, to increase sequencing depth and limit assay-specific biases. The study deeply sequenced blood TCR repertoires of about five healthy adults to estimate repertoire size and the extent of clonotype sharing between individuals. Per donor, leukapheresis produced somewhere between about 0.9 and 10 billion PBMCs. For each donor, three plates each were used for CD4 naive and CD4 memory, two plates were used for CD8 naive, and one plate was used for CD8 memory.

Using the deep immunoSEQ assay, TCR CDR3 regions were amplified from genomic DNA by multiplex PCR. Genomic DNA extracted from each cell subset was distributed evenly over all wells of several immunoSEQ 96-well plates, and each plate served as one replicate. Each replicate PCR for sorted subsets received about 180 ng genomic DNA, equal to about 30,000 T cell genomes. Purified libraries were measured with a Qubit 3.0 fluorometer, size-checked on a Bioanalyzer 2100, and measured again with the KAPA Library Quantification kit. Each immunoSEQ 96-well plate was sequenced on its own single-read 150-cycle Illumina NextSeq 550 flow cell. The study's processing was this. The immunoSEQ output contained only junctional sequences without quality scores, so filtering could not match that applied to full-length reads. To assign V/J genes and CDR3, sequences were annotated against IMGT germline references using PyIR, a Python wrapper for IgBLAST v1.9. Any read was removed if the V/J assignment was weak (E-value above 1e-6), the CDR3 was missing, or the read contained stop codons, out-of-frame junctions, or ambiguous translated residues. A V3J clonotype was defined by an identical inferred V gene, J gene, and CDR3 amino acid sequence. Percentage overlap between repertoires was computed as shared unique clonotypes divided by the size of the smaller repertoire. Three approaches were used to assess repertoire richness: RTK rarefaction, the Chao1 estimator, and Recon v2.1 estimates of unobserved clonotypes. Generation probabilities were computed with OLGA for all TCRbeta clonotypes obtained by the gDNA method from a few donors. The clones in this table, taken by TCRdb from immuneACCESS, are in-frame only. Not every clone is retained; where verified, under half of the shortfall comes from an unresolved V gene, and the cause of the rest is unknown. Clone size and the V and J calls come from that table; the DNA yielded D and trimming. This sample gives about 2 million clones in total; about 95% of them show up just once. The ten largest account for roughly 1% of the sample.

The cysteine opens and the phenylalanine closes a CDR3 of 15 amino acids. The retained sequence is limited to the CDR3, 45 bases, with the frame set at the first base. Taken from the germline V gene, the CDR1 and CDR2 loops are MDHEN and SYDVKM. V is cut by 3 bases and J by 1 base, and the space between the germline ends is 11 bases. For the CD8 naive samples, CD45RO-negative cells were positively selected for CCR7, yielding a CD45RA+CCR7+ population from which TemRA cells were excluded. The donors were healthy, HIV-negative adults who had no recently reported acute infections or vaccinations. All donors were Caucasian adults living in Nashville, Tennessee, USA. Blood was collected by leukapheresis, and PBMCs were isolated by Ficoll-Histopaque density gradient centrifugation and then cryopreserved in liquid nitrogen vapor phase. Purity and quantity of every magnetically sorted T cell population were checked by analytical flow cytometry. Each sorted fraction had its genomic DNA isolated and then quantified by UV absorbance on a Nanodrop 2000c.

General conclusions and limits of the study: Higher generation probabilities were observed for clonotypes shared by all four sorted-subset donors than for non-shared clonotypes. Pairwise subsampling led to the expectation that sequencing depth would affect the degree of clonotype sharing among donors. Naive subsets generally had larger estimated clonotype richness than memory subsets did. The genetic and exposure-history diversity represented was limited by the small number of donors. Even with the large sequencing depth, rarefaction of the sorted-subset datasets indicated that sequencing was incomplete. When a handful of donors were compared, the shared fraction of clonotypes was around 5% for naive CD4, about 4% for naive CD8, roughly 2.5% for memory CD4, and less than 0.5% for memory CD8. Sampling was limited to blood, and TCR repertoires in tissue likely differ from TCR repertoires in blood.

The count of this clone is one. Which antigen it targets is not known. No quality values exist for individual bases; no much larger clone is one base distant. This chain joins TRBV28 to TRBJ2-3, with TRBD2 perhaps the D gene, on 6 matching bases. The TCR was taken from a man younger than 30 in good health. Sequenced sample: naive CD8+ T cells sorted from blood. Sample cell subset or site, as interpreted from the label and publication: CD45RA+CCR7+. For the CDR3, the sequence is CASSFPGEGTDTQYF. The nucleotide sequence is TGTGCCAGCAGTTTTCCGGGGGAAGGCACAGATACGCAGTATTTT. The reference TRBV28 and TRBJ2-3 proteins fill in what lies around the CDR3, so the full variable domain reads DVKVTQSSRYLVKRTGEKVFLECVQDMDHENMFWYRQDPGLGLRLIYFSYDVKMKEKGDIPEGYSVSREKKERFSLILESASTNQTSMYLCASSFPGEGTDTQYFGPGTRLTVL.